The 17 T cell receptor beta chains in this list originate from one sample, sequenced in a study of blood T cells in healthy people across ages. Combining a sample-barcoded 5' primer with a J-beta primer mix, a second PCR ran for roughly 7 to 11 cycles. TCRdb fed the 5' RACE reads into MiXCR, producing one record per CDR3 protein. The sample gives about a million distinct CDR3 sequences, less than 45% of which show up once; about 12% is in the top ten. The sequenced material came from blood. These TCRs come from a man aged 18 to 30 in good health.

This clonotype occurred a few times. CDR3 sequence (DNA): TGCAGTGCTAGAGATTCCCCCGAAGGACGGTTTTATGGCTACACCTTC. Translating gives CSARDSPEGRFYGYTF. The rearrangement links TRBV20-1 to TRBJ1-2; D not resolved. This CDR3 is built from 16 residues. CDR1 and CDR2 (germline): DFQATT, SNEGSKA (reference sequence). V was trimmed by 0 bases and J by 5 bases, leaving 19 bases between them.

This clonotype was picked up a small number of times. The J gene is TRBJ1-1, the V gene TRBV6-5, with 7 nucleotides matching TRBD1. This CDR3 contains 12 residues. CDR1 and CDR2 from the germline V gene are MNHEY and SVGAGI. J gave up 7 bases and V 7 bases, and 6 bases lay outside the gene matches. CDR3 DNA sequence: TGTGCCAGCATCTCAAGGGGGCTTGAAGCTTTCTTT. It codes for CASISRGLEAFF.

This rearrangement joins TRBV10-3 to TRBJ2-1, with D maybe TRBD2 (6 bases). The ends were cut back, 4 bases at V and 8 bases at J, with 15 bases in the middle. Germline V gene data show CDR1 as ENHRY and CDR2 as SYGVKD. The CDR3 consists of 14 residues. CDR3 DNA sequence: TGTGCCATCAGTGCAATAGCGGTCGTAGATGAGCAGTTCTTC. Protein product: CAISAIAVVDEQFF.

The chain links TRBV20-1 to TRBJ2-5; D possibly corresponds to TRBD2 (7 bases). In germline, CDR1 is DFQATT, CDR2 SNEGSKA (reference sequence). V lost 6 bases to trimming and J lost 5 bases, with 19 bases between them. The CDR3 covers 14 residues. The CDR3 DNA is TGCAGTGCGGGGGCAGGGATGCGGGGGGAGACCCAGTACTTC. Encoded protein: CSAGAGMRGETQYF.

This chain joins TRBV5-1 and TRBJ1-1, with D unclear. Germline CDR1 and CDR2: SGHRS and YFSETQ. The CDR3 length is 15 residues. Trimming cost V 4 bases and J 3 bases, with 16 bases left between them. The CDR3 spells CASSLKENGHTEAFF. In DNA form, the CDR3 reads TGCGCCAGCAGCCTAAAGGAAAATGGGCACACTGAAGCTTTCTTT.

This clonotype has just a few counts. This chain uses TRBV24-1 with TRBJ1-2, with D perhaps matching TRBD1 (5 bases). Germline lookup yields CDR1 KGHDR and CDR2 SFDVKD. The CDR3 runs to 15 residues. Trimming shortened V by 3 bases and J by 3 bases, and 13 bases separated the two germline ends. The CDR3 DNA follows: TGTGCCACCAGTGATAGCTCCGGGACGGACTATGGCTACACCTTC. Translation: CATSDSSGTDYGYTF.

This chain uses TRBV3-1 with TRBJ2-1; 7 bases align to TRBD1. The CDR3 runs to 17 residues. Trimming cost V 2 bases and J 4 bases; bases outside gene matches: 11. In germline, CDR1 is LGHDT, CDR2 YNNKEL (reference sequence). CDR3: CASSQKKGTDYYNEQFF. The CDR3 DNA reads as TGTGCCAGCAGCCAAAAAAAAGGGACAGATTATTACAATGAGCAGTTCTTC.

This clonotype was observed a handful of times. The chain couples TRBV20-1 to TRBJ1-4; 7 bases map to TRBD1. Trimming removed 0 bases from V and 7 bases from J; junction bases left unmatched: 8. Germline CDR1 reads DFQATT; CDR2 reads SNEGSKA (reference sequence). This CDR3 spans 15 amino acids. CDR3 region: CSARDVVGGLEKLFF. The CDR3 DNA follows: TGCAGTGCTAGAGATGTGGTAGGGGGCCTTGAAAAACTGTTTTTT.

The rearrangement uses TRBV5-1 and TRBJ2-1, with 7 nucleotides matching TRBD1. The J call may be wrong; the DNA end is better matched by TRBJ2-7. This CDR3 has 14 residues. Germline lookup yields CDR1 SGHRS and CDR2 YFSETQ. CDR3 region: CASSRNRDSNEQYF. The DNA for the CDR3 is TGCGCCAGCAGCAGAAACCGGGACAGCAATGAGCAGTACTTC.

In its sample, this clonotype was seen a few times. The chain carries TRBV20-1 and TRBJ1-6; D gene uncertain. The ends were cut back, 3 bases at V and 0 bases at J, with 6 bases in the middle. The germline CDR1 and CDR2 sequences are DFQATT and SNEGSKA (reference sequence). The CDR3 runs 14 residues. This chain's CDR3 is CSARSSSYNSPLHF. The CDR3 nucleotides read TGCAGTGCTAGGAGTAGCTCCTATAATTCACCCCTCCACTTT.

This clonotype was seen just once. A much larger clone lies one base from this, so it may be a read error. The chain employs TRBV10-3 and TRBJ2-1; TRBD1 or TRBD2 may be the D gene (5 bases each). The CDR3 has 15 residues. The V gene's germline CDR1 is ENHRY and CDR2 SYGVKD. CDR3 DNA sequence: TGTGCCGTCAGCCAAGGGACGACCGCCTACAATGAGCAGTTCTTC. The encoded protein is CAVSQGTTAYNEQFF.

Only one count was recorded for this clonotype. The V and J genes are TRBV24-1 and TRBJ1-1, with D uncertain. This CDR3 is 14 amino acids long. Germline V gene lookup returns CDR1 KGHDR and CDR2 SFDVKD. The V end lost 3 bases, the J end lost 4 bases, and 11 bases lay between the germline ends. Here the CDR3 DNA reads TGTGCCACCAGTGATGGGAGGCAATCCACTGAAGCTTTCTTT. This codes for CATSDGRQSTEAFF.

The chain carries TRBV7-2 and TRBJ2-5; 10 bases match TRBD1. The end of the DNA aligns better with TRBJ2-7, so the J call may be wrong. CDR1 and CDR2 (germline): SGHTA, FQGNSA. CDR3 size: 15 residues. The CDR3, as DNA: TGTGCCAGCAGCTCTCTTGGACAGGGGGTTTACGAGCAGTACTTC. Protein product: CASSSLGQGVYEQYF.

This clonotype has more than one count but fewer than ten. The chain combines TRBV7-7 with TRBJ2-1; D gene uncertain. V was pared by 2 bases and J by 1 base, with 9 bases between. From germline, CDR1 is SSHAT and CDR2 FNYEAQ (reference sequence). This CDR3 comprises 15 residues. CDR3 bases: TGTGCCAGCAGCTTAACGCAGGTTTCCTACAATGAGCAGTTCTTC. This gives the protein CASSLTQVSYNEQFF.

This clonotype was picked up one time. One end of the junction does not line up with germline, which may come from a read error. DNA for the CDR3: TGTGTCAGCAGCGCATCTAGCCCCTCCTACAATGAGCAGTTCTTC. It is translated as CVSSASSPSYNEQFF. The V and J genes are TRBV5-4 and TRBJ2-1, with a weak D call TRBD2 (5 bases). Germline assignment: CDR1 SGHNT and CDR2 YYREEE (reference sequence). The CDR3 has 15 residues.

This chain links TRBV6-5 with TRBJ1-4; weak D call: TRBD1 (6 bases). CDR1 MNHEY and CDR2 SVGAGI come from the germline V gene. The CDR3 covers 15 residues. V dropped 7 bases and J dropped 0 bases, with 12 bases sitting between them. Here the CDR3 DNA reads TGTGCCAGCACAAAGGGGGGAGCAACTAATGAAAAACTGTTTTTT. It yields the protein CASTKGGATNEKLFF.

This chain's CDR3 is CASSVDRVNEQYF. The CDR3 DNA follows: TGCGCCAGCAGCGTAGACAGGGTGAATGAGCAGTACTTC. The chain uses TRBV5-1 and TRBJ2-5; TRBD1 matches 7 bases. CDR3 length: 13 residues. Per the germline V gene, CDR1 is SGHRS and CDR2 is YFSETQ. Trimming cost V 4 bases and J 11 bases; bases outside gene matches: 11.